The 26 T cell receptor beta chains listed next were all sequenced from one sample in a study of shared clonotypes between healthy human individuals. Here immunoSEQ multiplex PCR was the method, and the copy in TCRdb shows in-frame clones only, minus some. The sample lists around 320,000 clones; about nine tenths were seen once. Material for sequencing was memory CD8+ T cells sorted from blood. Described subset: CD45RO+ cells pooled with CCR7-negative TemRA cells. The receptors were gathered from a man aged 18 to 30 in good health.

The chain uses TRBV27 and TRBJ1-5; the D gene is possibly TRBD1 (5 bases). The CDR3 extends over 14 amino acids. Between the trimmed V and J ends, which lost 10 bases and 11 bases, there was a span of 24 bases. Germline V gene sequence: CDR1 MNHEY, CDR2 SMNVEV (reference sequence). For the CDR3, the DNA is TGTGCCACCAGCACCCTGAAGGGACTAAGGGCCCAGCATTTT. It yields the protein CATSTLKGLRAQHF.

This clone was seen only a few times. This chain uses TRBV6-1 with TRBJ1-2; D is uncertain. CDR1 is MNHNS, CDR2 SASEGT, per germline. The CDR3 loop spans 14 amino acids. V was cut by 0 bases and J by 4 bases, with 9 bases left in between. CDR3: CASSEAVGGYGYTF. The CDR3 DNA is TGTGCCAGCAGTGAAGCGGTGGGCGGCTATGGCTACACCTTC.

The chain links TRBV5-1 to TRBJ1-1; D ambiguous. Germline V gene data show CDR1 as SGHRS and CDR2 as YFSETQ. CDR3 length: 14 residues. V gave up 0 bases and J gave up 3 bases, with 9 bases separating them. The CDR3 region is CASSLGHRHTEAFF. The CDR3 bases are TGCGCCAGCAGCTTGGGCCACAGACACACTGAAGCTTTCTTT.

This clone was observed once. One base separates it from a far larger clone, so it is likely a read error. This chain uses TRBV4-2 with TRBJ2-7; D may match TRBD1 or TRBD2 (5 bases each). With 5 bases removed from V and 5 bases from J, the gap between germline ends came to 7 bases. The CDR3 runs 11 residues. Germline assignment: CDR1 LGHNA and CDR2 YNFKEQ. The CDR3 region has the DNA TGTGCCAGCAGCGAGGGGAACGAGCAGTACTTC. Residues: CASSEGNEQYF.

The gene calls are TRBV5-6 and TRBJ2-3, with 11 nucleotides matching TRBD2. Germline CDR1 reads SGHDT; CDR2 reads YYEEEE. CDR3 size: 17 residues. The junction had 11 bases not matched to a gene; V was cut back by 2 bases and J by 6 bases. CDR3 nucleotide sequence: TGTGCCAGCAGCTTAGGGGGACTAGCGGATTTTTATGATACGCAGTATTTT. Translation: CASSLGGLADFYDTQYF. Combining the CDR3 with reference TRBV5-6 and TRBJ2-3 gives the whole variable domain DAGVTQSPTHLIKTRGQQVTLRCSPKSGHDTVSWYQQALGQGPQFIFQYYEEEERQRGNFPDRFSGHQFPNYSSELNVNALLLGDSALYLCASSLGGLADFYDTQYFGPGTRLTVL.

The chain is built from TRBV7-9 and TRBJ1-4, with TRBD1 identical over 10 bases. The trim removed 3 bases at V and 8 bases at J, leaving 6 bases unmatched. Looked up from germline, CDR1 is SEHNR and CDR2 is FQNEAQ (reference sequence). The CDR3 sequence is 15 residues long. The CDR3 DNA reads TGTGCCAGCAGCTTCGCCGGGACAGGGGACGAAAAACTGTTTTTT. It translates to CASSFAGTGDEKLFF. The full variable domain, rest sourced from reference TRBV7-9 and TRBJ1-4, is DTGVSQNPRHKITKRGQNVTFRCDPISEHNRLYWYRQTLGQGPEFLTYFQNEAQLEKSRLLSDRFSAERPKGSFSTLEIQRTEQGDSAMYLCASSFAGTGDEKLFFGSGTQLSVL.

The chain joins TRBV7-9 to TRBJ2-5; possible D gene TRBD2, 6 bases. V was cut by 3 bases and J by 5 bases, with 13 bases left in between. The CDR3 contains 14 residues. The germline V gene encodes CDR1 SEHNR and CDR2 FQNEAQ (reference sequence). CDR3 loop: CASSLEGRLETQYF. The CDR3 DNA reads TGTGCCAGCAGCTTGGAGGGGCGGTTGGAGACCCAGTACTTC.

V and J are TRBV4-1 and TRBJ2-2; 12 nucleotides match TRBD2. V lost 4 bases, J lost 7 bases, and 4 bases stayed unmatched. Germline assignment: CDR1 MGHRA and CDR2 YSYEKL. The CDR3 contains 15 residues. CDR3 sequence reads: CASSRLAGVGGELFF. Written as DNA, the CDR3 is TGCGCCAGCAGCCGACTAGCGGGAGTTGGCGGGGAGCTGTTTTTT.

The chain joins TRBV15 to TRBJ2-1; D unresolved. The CDR3 runs 13 residues. Germline V lookup: CDR1 LNHNV, CDR2 YYDKDF (reference sequence). Between the trimmed V and J ends, which lost 7 bases and 3 bases, there was a span of 10 bases. The CDR3 loop is CATTAHLYNEQFF. CDR3 nucleotide sequence: TGTGCCACCACAGCTCACCTCTACAATGAGCAGTTCTTC.

This rearrangement joins TRBV5-4 to TRBJ2-7; possible D gene TRBD1, 5 bases. This CDR3 region has 12 residues. The V end was cut by 4 bases, the J end by 4 bases, with 9 bases between. Germline V gives CDR1 SGHNT, CDR2 YYREEE (reference sequence). This CDR3 is CASSSTGYEQYF. CDR3 DNA: TGTGCCAGCAGCAGCACAGGATACGAGCAGTACTTC.

The CDR3 nucleotides read TGTGCCAGCAGCTTAAATCCCCGGGGGACTGAAGCTTTCTTT. Protein sequence: CASSLNPRGTEAFF. V and J are TRBV5-6 and TRBJ1-1, with a possible D match to TRBD1 (5 bases). From germline, CDR1 is SGHDT and CDR2 YYEEEE. V lost 2 bases, J lost 5 bases, and 13 bases lay in between. This CDR3 has 14 residues. The whole variable domain, filled in from reference TRBV5-6 and TRBJ1-1, reads DAGVTQSPTHLIKTRGQQVTLRCSPKSGHDTVSWYQQALGQGPQFIFQYYEEEERQRGNFPDRFSGHQFPNYSSELNVNALLLGDSALYLCASSLNPRGTEAFFGQGTRLTVV.

This clone appeared once. This same CDR3 is encoded by further DNA sequences in the sample. The V gene is TRBV5-1, the J gene TRBJ1-1, with 8 bases matching TRBD1. The germline V gene has CDR1 SGHRS and CDR2 YFSETQ. With 1 base clipped from V and 0 bases from J, the junction kept 2 bases outside the gene matches. The length of the CDR3 is 15 residues. CDR3 loop: CASSLTGGLNTEAFF. The CDR3 nucleotides are TGCGCCAGCAGCTTGACAGGGGGATTGAACACTGAAGCTTTCTTT.

The rearrangement links TRBV4-1 to TRBJ2-7; D possibly corresponds to TRBD1 (5 bases). The CDR3 loop spans 15 amino acids. V lost 2 bases and J lost 3, with 14 bases in between. Germline V gives CDR1 MGHRA, CDR2 YSYEKL. This chain's CDR3 is CASSQIKGSLYEQYF. The CDR3 DNA reads TGCGCCAGCAGCCAAATAAAGGGGTCCCTCTACGAGCAGTACTTC.

This clone was observed once. V and J are TRBV7-3 and TRBJ1-1; D unclear. CDR3 size: 16 residues. V was cut by 4 bases and J by 2 bases, with 17 bases left in between. The V gene's germline CDR1 is SGHTA and CDR2 FQGTGA. The CDR3 loop reads CASSSRTEDQNTEAFF. The CDR3 DNA sequence: TGTGCCAGCAGCTCTAGGACGGAGGATCAAAACACTGAAGCTTTCTTT. Filled out from reference TRBV7-3 and TRBJ1-1, the complete variable domain reads GAGVSQTPSNKVTEKGKYVELRCDPISGHTALYWYRQSLGQGPEFLIYFQGTGAADDSGLPNDRFFAVRPEGSVSTLKIQRTERGDSAVYLCASSSRTEDQNTEAFFGQGTRLTVV.

V is TRBV6-1 and J is TRBJ2-7; no reliable D call. This CDR3 is built from 11 residues. Germline-derived CDR1 and CDR2 are MNHNS and SASEGT. V lost 2 bases to trimming and J lost 5 bases, with 4 bases between them. For the CDR3, the DNA is TGTGCCAGCAGTGAATCGGACGAGCAGTACTTC. This codes for CASSESDEQYF.

The chain is built from TRBV27 and TRBJ2-1; D remains ambiguous. The CDR3 runs 13 residues. With 0 bases removed from V and 6 bases from J, the gap between germline ends came to 6 bases. The germline V gene encodes CDR1 MNHEY and CDR2 SMNVEV (reference sequence). In DNA form, the CDR3 reads TGTGCCAGCAGTTTATCGAGCGTCAATGAGCAGTTCTTC. Translation: CASSLSSVNEQFF.

This chain joins TRBV12-2 and TRBJ2-2; the table's D gene call, TRBD1, was not cross checked with the DNA. TRBV12-2 has pseudogene status. There are 17 residues in the CDR3. The CDR3 DNA sequence: TGTGCAAGTCCCCCTCCCAGGGGAACAACGAACACCGGGGAGCTGTTTTTT. As protein: CASPPPRGTTNTGELFF.

The rearrangement joins TRBV29-1 to TRBJ1-2, with 7 bases identical to TRBD1. CDR1 and CDR2 (germline): SQVTM, ANQGSEA. J gave up 4 bases and V 1 base, and 6 bases lay outside the gene matches. This CDR3 is 14 amino acids long. CDR3 protein: CSVEAGQAIYGYTF. CDR3 coding DNA: TGCAGCGTTGAAGCCGGACAGGCGATCTATGGCTACACCTTC. The variable domain in full, with the rest retrieved from reference TRBV29-1 and TRBJ1-2, is SAVISQKPSRDICQRGTSLTIQCQVDSQVTMMFWYRQQPGQSLTLIATANQGSEATYESGFVIDKFPISRPNLTFSTLTVSNMSPEDSSIYLCSVEAGQAIYGYTFGSGTRLTVV.

This chain connects TRBV10-1 to TRBJ2-3, with D possibly being TRBD1 (8 bases). The CDR3 is 16 residues long. Trimming left V 3 bases short and J 5 bases short, with 18 bases between. Germline V gives CDR1 WNHNN, CDR2 SYGVQD (reference sequence). In DNA, the CDR3 is TGCGCCAGCAGTGACCACCGGACAGGGAGGGGAGATACGCAGTATTTT. It yields the protein CASSDHRTGRGDTQYF.

The chain uses TRBV25-1 and TRBJ1-5; D remains ambiguous. The CDR3 covers 14 residues. Germline CDR1 is MGHDK and CDR2 is SYGVNS. The ends were cut back, 4 bases at V and 2 bases at J, with 9 bases in the middle. The CDR3 coding sequence is TGTGCCAGCAGTGGGGTGTCCGGCAATCAGCCCCAGCATTTT. Translated, it gives CASSGVSGNQPQHF.

The chain combines TRBV18 with TRBJ1-2; the D is unclear. Germline CDR1 is KGHSH and CDR2 is LQKENI. Trimming left V 2 bases short and J 4 bases short, with 11 bases between. The CDR3 has 14 amino acids. CDR3 sequence: CASSPLRKSYGYTF. The CDR3 DNA reads as TGTGCCAGCTCACCATTACGAAAAAGCTATGGCTACACCTTC.

This chain uses TRBV7-2 with TRBJ1-1; no reliable D call. Germline V lookup: CDR1 SGHTA, CDR2 FQGNSA. This CDR3 has 14 residues. V lost 5 bases and J lost 3, with 13 bases in between. CDR3 protein: CASSAVGRHTEAFF. The CDR3 coding sequence is TGTGCCAGCAGCGCCGTTGGACGGCACACTGAAGCTTTCTTT.

This clone is a singleton in its sample. This rearrangement joins TRBV6-1 to TRBJ2-7; D is ambiguous. V gave up 7 bases and J gave up 2 bases, with 6 bases separating them. The CDR3 has 11 amino acids. The germline V gene has CDR1 MNHNS and CDR2 SASEGT. CDR3 sequence reads: CASIRAYEQYF. The CDR3, as DNA: TGTGCCAGCATCCGCGCCTACGAGCAGTACTTC.

The genes are TRBV18 and TRBJ2-1; D might be TRBD2 (7 bases). Trimming left V 5 bases short and J 8 bases short, with 13 bases between. The CDR3 spans 13 residues. From germline, CDR1 is KGHSH and CDR2 LQKENI. The CDR3 region has the DNA TGTGCCAGCTCAAAGGTCGGGGGGCATGAGCAGTTCTTC. It specifies CASSKVGGHEQFF.

The genes are TRBV6-6 and TRBJ2-7; 13 nucleotides agree with TRBD2. CDR3 length: 14 amino acids. The ends lost 2 bases at V and 12 bases at J; junction bases unmatched: 7. Germline loops: CDR1 MNHNY, CDR2 SVGAGI (reference sequence). DNA for the CDR3: TGTGCCAGCAGTTACCAACCGGGACTAGCGGGGTTGTACTTC. This translates into CASSYQPGLAGLYF.

The rearrangement links TRBV21-1 to TRBJ2-7; the table calls TRBD1, which could not be checked here. TRBV21-1 is a recognized pseudogene. The CDR3 consists of 15 residues. The CDR3 DNA reads as TGTGCCAGCAGTTTTCCGGGACAGGGATCCTACGAGCAGTACTTC. Its translation: CASSFPGQGSYEQYF.